What follows are 11 T cell receptor beta chains derived from one specimen sequenced in a study of T cell responses to AZD1222 COVID-19 vaccine. Data came from immunoSEQ multiplex PCR; TCRdb stores just in-frame clones and leaves some out. The sample contains over 150,000 clones, about nine tenths of which appear only once. The specimen was peripheral blood, collected on day 0 of AZD1222 vaccination. These receptors were taken from an adult in good health.

The rearrangement joins TRBV5-6 to TRBJ2-7; D gene uncertain. This CDR3 contains 12 residues. The V and J ends lost 2 bases and 5 bases respectively, with 8 bases between them. The germline gives CDR1 SGHDT, CDR2 YYEEEE. In DNA form, the CDR3 reads TGTGCCAGCAGCTTTCGACTGGACGAGCAGTACTTC. Protein: CASSFRLDEQYF.

The chain carries TRBV5-8 and TRBJ2-3; possible D gene TRBD1, 6 bases. Germline CDR1 is SGHTS and CDR2 is YDEGEE. Trimming pared 5 bases from V and 0 bases from J, leaving 13 bases between. This CDR3 region has 15 residues. CDR3 loop: CASSRDRSSTDTQYF. Written as DNA, the CDR3 is TGTGCCAGCAGTCGCGACAGGTCTAGCACAGATACGCAGTATTTT.

The chain is built from TRBV7-9 and TRBJ1-1, with TRBD1 matching over 9 bases. With 6 bases clipped from V and 2 bases from J, the junction kept 4 bases outside the gene matches. CDR1 is SEHNR, CDR2 FQNEAQ, per germline (reference sequence). The CDR3 spans 14 residues. The CDR3 nucleotides are TGTGCCAGCAGTAACAGGGGGCGAAACACTGAAGCTTTCTTT. Translating it yields CASSNRGRNTEAFF.

The V call is TRBV5-1, the J call TRBJ2-5; TRBD1 or TRBD2 may be the D gene (5 bases each). This CDR3 spans 13 amino acids. V lost 1 base and J 5 bases, leaving 9 bases between the germline ends. CDR1 is SGHRS, CDR2 YFSETQ, per germline. The CDR3 nucleotides are TGCGCCAGCAGCTTGTTTGGGGGTGAGACCCAGTACTTC. It encodes CASSLFGGETQYF.

This clone was detected many times. CDR3 DNA: TGTGCCAGCAGCCGACAGGGGGGCGGTACCAATGAGCAGTTCTTC. Translation gives CASSRQGGGTNEQFF. The V gene is TRBV14, the J gene TRBJ2-1; 9 positions agree with TRBD1. The ends lost 4 bases at V and 6 bases at J; junction bases unmatched: 7. The germline CDR1 and CDR2 sequences are SGHDN and FVKESK. The CDR3 spans 15 residues.

The J gene is TRBJ2-1, the V gene TRBV6-6; TRBD2 agrees at 7 bases. The CDR3 spans 15 residues. The germline gives CDR1 MNHNY, CDR2 SVGAGI (reference sequence). V lost 7 bases and J lost 7; bases outside the gene matches: 13. This CDR3 is CASTHWGGESNEQFF. The DNA of the CDR3 is TGTGCCAGCACCCACTGGGGGGGGGAATCTAATGAGCAGTTCTTC.

The chain uses TRBV11-3 and TRBJ2-7, with 9 bases lining up with TRBD1. Looked up from germline, CDR1 is SGHNT and CDR2 is YENEEA. Trimming took 5 bases from V and 1 from J; bases not matched to a gene: 6. This CDR3 is built from 15 residues. The chain's CDR3 is CASSPGQGISYEQYF. In DNA form, the CDR3 reads TGTGCCAGCAGCCCCGGACAGGGGATTTCCTACGAGCAGTACTTC.

The chain is built from TRBV7-8 and TRBJ1-1; D is undetermined. The V end lost 0 bases, the J end lost 0 bases, and 8 bases lay between the germline ends. CDR3 length: 15 residues. The germline gives CDR1 SGHVS, CDR2 FQNEAQ. CDR3 DNA sequence: TGTGCCAGCAGCTTAGCCCTATATATGAACACTGAAGCTTTCTTT. Its translation: CASSLALYMNTEAFF.

J is TRBJ1-1 and V is TRBV5-1, with 8 positions matching TRBD1. Trimming at V came to 5 bases and at J to 0 bases, leaving 6 bases not matched to a gene. CDR1 and CDR2 (germline): SGHRS, YFSETQ. The CDR3 loop spans 15 amino acids. Here the CDR3 DNA reads TGCGCCAGCAGGGGGACAGGACGTCTGAACACTGAAGCTTTCTTT. As protein: CASRGTGRLNTEAFF.

The rearrangement links TRBV19 to TRBJ1-4; weak D call: TRBD1 (5 bases). CDR1 and CDR2 (germline): LNHDA, SQIVND (reference sequence). The germline V and J ends were trimmed by 1 base and 5 bases, with 20 bases remaining between them. The CDR3 has 18 amino acids. The CDR3 nucleotides read TGTGCCAGTAGTATAGGCGGACAAGGCATCCCTGGGAATGAAAAACTGTTTTTT. It specifies CASSIGGQGIPGNEKLFF.

This chain joins TRBV19 and TRBJ1-4, with D possibly TRBD1 on 5 matching bases. The CDR3 consists of 15 residues. V lost 2 bases and J 6 bases, leaving 13 bases between the germline ends. Germline V gives CDR1 LNHDA, CDR2 SQIVND (reference sequence). CDR3 in amino acids: CASSITGTFDEKLFF. In nucleotides, the CDR3 is TGTGCCAGTAGTATAACCGGGACTTTCGATGAAAAACTGTTTTTT.